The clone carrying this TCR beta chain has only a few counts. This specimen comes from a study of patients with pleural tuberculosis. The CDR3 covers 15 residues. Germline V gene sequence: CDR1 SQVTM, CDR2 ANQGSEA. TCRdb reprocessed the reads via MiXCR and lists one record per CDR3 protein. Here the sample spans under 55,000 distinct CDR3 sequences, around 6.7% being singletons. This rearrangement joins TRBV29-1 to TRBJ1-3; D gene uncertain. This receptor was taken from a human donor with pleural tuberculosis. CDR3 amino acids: CSSKVGENARNTIYF. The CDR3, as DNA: TGCAGTTCAAAGGTTGGCGAGAACGCACGAAACACCATATATTTT.